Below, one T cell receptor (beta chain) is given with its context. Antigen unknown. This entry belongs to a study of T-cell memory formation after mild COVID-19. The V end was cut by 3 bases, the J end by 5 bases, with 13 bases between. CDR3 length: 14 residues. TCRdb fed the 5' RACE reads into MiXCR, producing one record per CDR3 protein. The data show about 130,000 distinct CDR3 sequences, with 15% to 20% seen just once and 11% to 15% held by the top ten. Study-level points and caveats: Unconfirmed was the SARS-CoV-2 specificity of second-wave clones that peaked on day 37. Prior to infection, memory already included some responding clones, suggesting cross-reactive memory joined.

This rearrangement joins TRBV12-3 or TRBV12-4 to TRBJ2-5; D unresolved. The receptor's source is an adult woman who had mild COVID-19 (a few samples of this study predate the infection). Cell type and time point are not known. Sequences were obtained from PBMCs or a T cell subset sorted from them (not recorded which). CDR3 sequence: CASSFLTPPETQYF. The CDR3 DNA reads TGTGCCAGCAGTTTTCTTACGCCACCTGAGACCCAGTACTTC.